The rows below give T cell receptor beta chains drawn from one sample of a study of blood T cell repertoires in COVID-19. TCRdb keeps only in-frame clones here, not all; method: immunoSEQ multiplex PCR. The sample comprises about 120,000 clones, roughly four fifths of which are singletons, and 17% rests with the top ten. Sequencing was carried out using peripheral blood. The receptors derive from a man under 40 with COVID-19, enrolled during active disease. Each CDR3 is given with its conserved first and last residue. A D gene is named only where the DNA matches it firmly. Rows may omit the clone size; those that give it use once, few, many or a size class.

CDR3nt: TGTGCCAGCAGCCTCGGACAGGGGGCGGGAGAGACCCAGTACTTC
CDR3aa: CASSLGQGAGETQYF
d_gene: TRBD1
v_gene: TRBV5-4
abundance: -
j_gene: TRBJ2-5

CDR3nt: TGTGCCAGCAGGACGGGGAGGGTGGCTGATAACACTGAAGCTTTCTTT
CDR3aa: CASRTGRVADNTEAFF
d_gene: -
v_gene: TRBV28
abundance: -
j_gene: TRBJ1-1

CDR3nt: TGTGCCAGCTTGAAACAGAGCTCCTATAATTCACCCCTCCACTTT
CDR3aa: CASLKQSSYNSPLHF
d_gene: -
v_gene: TRBV6-6
abundance: -
j_gene: TRBJ1-6

CDR3nt: TGTGCCAGCAGGAGATACCAAGAGACCCAGTACTTC
CDR3aa: CASRRYQETQYF
d_gene: -
v_gene: TRBV6-5
abundance: -
j_gene: TRBJ2-5

CDR3nt: TGTGCCAGCACCCTGTGGACATTAGATACGCAGTATTTT
CDR3aa: CASTLWTLDTQYF
d_gene: -
v_gene: TRBV5-4
abundance: once
j_gene: TRBJ2-3

CDR3nt: TGCGCCAGCAGCCGAGGGGAGGGCAATCAGCCCCAGCATTTT
CDR3aa: CASSRGEGNQPQHF
d_gene: -
v_gene: TRBV5-1
abundance: -
j_gene: TRBJ1-5

CDR3nt: TGTGCCAGCAGCCCCCGGGGGGCCGACTACGAGCAGTACTTC
CDR3aa: CASSPRGADYEQYF
d_gene: -
v_gene: TRBV9
abundance: once
j_gene: TRBJ2-7

CDR3nt: TGTGCCAGCAGCGTCGGACAGACCTACAATGAGCAGTTCTTC
CDR3aa: CASSVGQTYNEQFF
d_gene: -
v_gene: TRBV11-3
abundance: -
j_gene: TRBJ2-1

CDR3nt: TGCGCCAGCAGTGTGGGGGGGAAAGGCTACACCTTC
CDR3aa: CASSVGGKGYTF
d_gene: -
v_gene: TRBV10-1
abundance: -
j_gene: TRBJ1-2

CDR3nt: TGTGCCACCAGCCGGGACAGGGATGACACTGAAGCTTTCTTT
CDR3aa: CATSRDRDDTEAFF
d_gene: TRBD1
v_gene: TRBV15
abundance: -
j_gene: TRBJ1-1

CDR3nt: TGTGCCAGCAGTTACCGAGGAGAGAACACTGAAGCTTTCTTT
CDR3aa: CASSYRGENTEAFF
d_gene: -
v_gene: TRBV6-5
abundance: -
j_gene: TRBJ1-1

CDR3nt: TGTGCCAGCAGCGGTACTGTCTTAAAACTGTTTTTT
CDR3aa: CASSGTVLKLFF
d_gene: -
v_gene: TRBV28
abundance: -
j_gene: TRBJ1-4

CDR3nt: TGTGCCAGCAGCGTAGGCAGTGAAAATCAGCCCCAGCATTTT
CDR3aa: CASSVGSENQPQHF
d_gene: -
v_gene: TRBV9
abundance: -
j_gene: TRBJ1-5

CDR3nt: TGTGCCAGCTCACCTTCTGAGGGACAGTCACGCTACGAGCAGTACTTC
CDR3aa: CASSPSEGQSRYEQYF
d_gene: TRBD1
v_gene: TRBV18
abundance: -
j_gene: TRBJ2-7

CDR3nt: TGTGCCAGCAGCCCCCAGGTGGCAGGGAACTATGGCTACACCTTC
CDR3aa: CASSPQVAGNYGYTF
d_gene: -
v_gene: TRBV9
abundance: -
j_gene: TRBJ1-2

CDR3nt: TGTGCCAGCAGCTTGGGTAAACAGCCCCAGCATTTT
CDR3aa: CASSLGKQPQHF
d_gene: -
v_gene: TRBV5-6
abundance: -
j_gene: TRBJ1-5

CDR3nt: TGTGCCAGCAGCCTTACCGGGACTCAAGAGACCCAGTACTTC
CDR3aa: CASSLTGTQETQYF
d_gene: -
v_gene: TRBV3-1/TRBV3-2
abundance: few
j_gene: TRBJ2-5

CDR3nt: TGTGCCACCAGCAGATCGACAGGGCCCGCCTACGAGCAGTACTTC
CDR3aa: CATSRSTGPAYEQYF
d_gene: TRBD1
v_gene: TRBV15
abundance: -
j_gene: TRBJ2-7

CDR3nt: TGTGCCAGCAACCATGCCACAGGGGGCTTTGAAGCTTTCTTT
CDR3aa: CASNHATGGFEAFF
d_gene: TRBD1
v_gene: TRBV4-2
abundance: -
j_gene: TRBJ1-1

CDR3nt: TGCAGCGTTGATTCGGCGGCCATGAACACTGAAGCTTTCTTT
CDR3aa: CSVDSAAMNTEAFF
d_gene: -
v_gene: TRBV29-1
abundance: -
j_gene: TRBJ1-1

CDR3nt: TGTGCCTGGAGTAGACAAAGAACTAATGAAAAACTGTTTTTT
CDR3aa: CAWSRQRTNEKLFF
d_gene: -
v_gene: TRBV30
abundance: -
j_gene: TRBJ1-4

CDR3nt: TGTGCCACCAGTGATGCGTCTAGCTGGGAGACCCAGTACTTC
CDR3aa: CATSDASSWETQYF
d_gene: -
v_gene: TRBV24-1
abundance: -
j_gene: TRBJ2-5

CDR3nt: TGTGCCAGCAGCCAACACACGAACACTGAAGCTTTCTTT
CDR3aa: CASSQHTNTEAFF
d_gene: -
v_gene: TRBV6-6
abundance: -
j_gene: TRBJ1-1

CDR3nt: TGTGCCAGCAGTCGTTCTATGAATCAGCCCCAGCATTTT
CDR3aa: CASSRSMNQPQHF
d_gene: -
v_gene: TRBV6-5
abundance: once
j_gene: TRBJ1-5

CDR3nt: TGTGCCATCAGTGACAGGGAGCGGGGGCAAAATGAGCAGTTCTTC
CDR3aa: CAISDRERGQNEQFF
d_gene: TRBD2
v_gene: TRBV10-3
abundance: once
j_gene: TRBJ2-1

CDR3nt: TGTGCCTGGAGTGTAAGCGGGTGGCGCGGGGGGGTAGGAGAGACCCAGTACTTC
CDR3aa: CAWSVSGWRGGVGETQYF
d_gene: TRBD2
v_gene: TRBV30
abundance: -
j_gene: TRBJ2-5

CDR3nt: TGTGCCAGCAGCGCGTTAGCGGGAAACACCGGGGAGCTGTTTTTT
CDR3aa: CASSALAGNTGELFF
d_gene: TRBD2
v_gene: TRBV7-2
abundance: -
j_gene: TRBJ2-2

CDR3nt: TGTGCCAGCAGGTTACCAGGGGCGTCCTACGAGCAGTACTTC
CDR3aa: CASRLPGASYEQYF
d_gene: -
v_gene: TRBV11-2
abundance: -
j_gene: TRBJ2-7

CDR3nt: TGTGCCAGCGGACTAGCGGGGTCCTACGAGCAGTACTTC
CDR3aa: CASGLAGSYEQYF
d_gene: TRBD2
v_gene: TRBV2
abundance: -
j_gene: TRBJ2-7

CDR3nt: TGTGCCAGCAGCCCGAGGTCAGGGGGAGATGGCAATCAGCCCCAGCATTTT
CDR3aa: CASSPRSGGDGNQPQHF
d_gene: TRBD1
v_gene: TRBV7-8
abundance: few
j_gene: TRBJ1-5

CDR3nt: TGTGCCTGTCAGGGGGGCGCCCACAATGAGCAGTTCTTC
CDR3aa: CACQGGAHNEQFF
d_gene: -
v_gene: TRBV30
abundance: -
j_gene: TRBJ2-1

CDR3nt: TGTGCCTGGAGCAGTTTGGTAGGGGGGGAAGCTGAAGCTTTCTTT
CDR3aa: CAWSSLVGGEAEAFF
d_gene: -
v_gene: TRBV30
abundance: once
j_gene: TRBJ1-1

CDR3nt: TGTGCCAGCTCACCACAAACCAGGGCTTCTGGGGCCAACGTCCTGACTTTC
CDR3aa: CASSPQTRASGANVLTF
d_gene: -
v_gene: TRBV18
abundance: -
j_gene: TRBJ2-6